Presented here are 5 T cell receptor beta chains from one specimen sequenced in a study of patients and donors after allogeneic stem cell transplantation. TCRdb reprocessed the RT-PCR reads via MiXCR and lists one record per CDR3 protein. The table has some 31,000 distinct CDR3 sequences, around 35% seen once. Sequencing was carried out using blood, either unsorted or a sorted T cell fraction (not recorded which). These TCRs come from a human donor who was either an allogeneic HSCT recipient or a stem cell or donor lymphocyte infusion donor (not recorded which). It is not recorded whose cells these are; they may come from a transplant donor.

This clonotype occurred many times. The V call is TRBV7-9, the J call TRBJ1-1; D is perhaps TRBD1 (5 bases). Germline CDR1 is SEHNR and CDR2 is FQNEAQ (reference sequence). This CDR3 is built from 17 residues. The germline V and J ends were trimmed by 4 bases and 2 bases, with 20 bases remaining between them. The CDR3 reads CASSSSSGPPINTEAFF. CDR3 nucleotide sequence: TGTGCCAGCAGCTCGTCCTCGGGACCGCCAATTAACACTGAAGCTTTCTTT. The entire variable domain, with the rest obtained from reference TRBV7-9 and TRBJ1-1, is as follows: DTGVSQNPRHKITKRGQNVTFRCDPISEHNRLYWYRQTLGQGPEFLTYFQNEAQLEKSRLLSDRFSAERPKGSFSTLEIQRTEQGDSAMYLCASSSSSGPPINTEAFFGQGTRLTVV.

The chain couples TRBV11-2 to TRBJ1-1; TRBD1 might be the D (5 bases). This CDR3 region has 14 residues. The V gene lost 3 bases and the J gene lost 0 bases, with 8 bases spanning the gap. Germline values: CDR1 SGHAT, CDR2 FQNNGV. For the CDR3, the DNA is TGTGCCAGCAGCTTGGAGGGGATGAACACTGAAGCTTTCTTT. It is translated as CASSLEGMNTEAFF.

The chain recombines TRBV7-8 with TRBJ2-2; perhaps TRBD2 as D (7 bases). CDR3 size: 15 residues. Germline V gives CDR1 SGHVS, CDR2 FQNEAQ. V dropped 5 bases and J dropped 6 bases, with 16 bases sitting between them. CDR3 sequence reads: CASSASRGAAGELFF. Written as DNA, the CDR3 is TGTGCCAGCAGCGCCTCTCGGGGGGCTGCCGGGGAGCTGTTTTTT.

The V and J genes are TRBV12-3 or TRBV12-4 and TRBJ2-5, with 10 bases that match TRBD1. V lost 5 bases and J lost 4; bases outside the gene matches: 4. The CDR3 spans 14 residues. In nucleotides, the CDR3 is TGTGCCAGCAGTCCCGGACAGGGGGGAGAGACCCAGTACTTC. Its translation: CASSPGQGGETQYF.

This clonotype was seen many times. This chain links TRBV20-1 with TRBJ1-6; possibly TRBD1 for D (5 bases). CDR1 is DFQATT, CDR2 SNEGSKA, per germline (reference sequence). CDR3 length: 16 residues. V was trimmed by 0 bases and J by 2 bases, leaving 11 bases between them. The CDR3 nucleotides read TGCAGTGCTAGAGATGGGGCAGCCGCCTATAATTCACCCCTCCACTTT. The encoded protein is CSARDGAAAYNSPLHF.